A single sample is the source of the 11 T cell receptor beta chains below, sequenced in a study of CD8 T cells in ankylosing spondylitis (dated by TCRdb to the late 2010s). Library generation was performed with 5' RACE. The listed sequencing device is Illumina HiSeq 2500. Starting from the raw public reads, TCRdb applied fastp trimming at Q25, assembled clones with MiXCR and retained in-frame beta chains. Duplicate CDR3 protein sequences are folded into a single record with the most common DNA and genes. The sample table lists about 360,000 distinct CDR3 sequences, over 12% of them with a count of one. 0.9% to 1.2% of the sample comes from the top ten. Sequencing used blood, either unsorted or a sorted T cell fraction (not recorded which). The receptors were sampled from a male donor with ankylosing spondylitis or in good health (not recorded which).

This clonotype turned up a few times. The genes are TRBV6-1 and TRBJ1-5; D may be TRBD1 (6 bases). V was clipped by 6 bases and J by 6 bases, with 15 bases between them. Germline V gives CDR1 MNHNS, CDR2 SASEGT. This CDR3 is 14 amino acids long. The CDR3 DNA is TGTGCCAGCAGAAAGGGGGGCAGGGGTCAGCCCCAGCATTTT. Encoded protein: CASRKGGRGQPQHF.

This rearrangement joins TRBV20-1 to TRBJ2-1; maybe TRBD2 (6 bases). Trimming stripped 0 bases from V and 0 bases from J, with 9 bases between. CDR1 is DFQATT and CDR2 is SNEGSKA in the germline V gene (reference sequence). The CDR3 extends over 15 amino acids. Here the CDR3 reads CSARDGGFSYNEQFF. In nucleotides, the CDR3 is TGCAGTGCTAGAGACGGGGGATTCTCCTACAATGAGCAGTTCTTC.

The rearrangement uses TRBV20-1 and TRBJ1-6; the D is unclear. CDR1 and CDR2 (germline): DFQATT, SNEGSKA (reference sequence). The CDR3 is 14 amino acids. The V and J ends lost 3 bases and 8 bases respectively, with 14 bases between them. CDR3 DNA: TGCAGTGCTAGGGATGAGGGCACGGATTCACCCCTCCACTTT. It yields the protein CSARDEGTDSPLHF.

This clonotype showed up just a few times. J is TRBJ2-1 and V is TRBV10-3; 8 positions match TRBD2. From germline, CDR1 is ENHRY and CDR2 SYGVKD. V was clipped by 4 bases and J by 4 bases; unmatched bases: 6. The CDR3 consists of 15 residues. This chain's CDR3 is CAISVLAGPYNEQFF. CDR3 DNA sequence: TGTGCCATCAGTGTGTTAGCGGGACCTTACAATGAGCAGTTCTTC.

Here the CDR3 DNA reads TGTGCCAGCAACCAGATCAGGGCCACTGAAGCTTTCTTT. Amino acid sequence: CASNQIRATEAFF. V is TRBV7-2 and J is TRBJ1-1; TRBD1 might be the D (5 bases). CDR1 is SGHTA, CDR2 FQGNSA, per germline. Trimming cost V 7 bases and J 4 bases, with 13 bases left between them. CDR3 size: 13 residues.

This clonotype was counted between two and nine times. V usage is TRBV12-3 or TRBV12-4 and J usage is TRBJ1-3; tentative D call: TRBD1 (6 bases). The CDR3 loop spans 16 amino acids. V lost 2 bases to trimming and J lost 4 bases, with 15 bases between them. CDR3 region: CASSLQATGGGNTIYF. DNA of the CDR3: TGTGCCAGCAGTTTACAAGCGACAGGTGGGGGAAACACCATATATTTT.

The chain carries TRBV6-1 and TRBJ2-7; 11 bases match TRBD2. The CDR3 is 14 residues long. Germline V gene sequence: CDR1 MNHNS, CDR2 SASEGT. Trimming at V came to 7 bases and at J to 6 bases, leaving 8 bases not matched to a gene. The CDR3 DNA sequence: TGTGCCAGCACCCCGACTAGCGGGACTCGCGAGCAGTACTTC. Its translation: CASTPTSGTREQYF.

This rearrangement joins TRBV5-1 to TRBJ2-5, with D possibly matching TRBD2 (6 bases). The CDR3 length is 14 residues. Trimming removed 4 bases at V and 1 base at J, with 11 bases between. CDR1 SGHRS and CDR2 YFSETQ come from the germline V gene. In nucleotides, the CDR3 is TGCGCCAGCAGCCCCGGGACTCGCCAAGAGACCCAGTACTTC. It specifies CASSPGTRQETQYF.

The chain uses TRBV7-2 and TRBJ2-3, with D unresolved. V was clipped by 1 base and J by 1 base, with 9 bases between them. CDR1 and CDR2 from the germline V gene are SGHTA and FQGNSA. This CDR3 comprises 15 residues. The CDR3 loop reads CASSLGNPGTDTQYF. The CDR3 DNA follows: TGTGCCAGCAGCTTAGGGAACCCTGGCACAGATACGCAGTATTTT.

The chain uses TRBV5-1 and TRBJ1-4, with D perhaps matching TRBD1 (5 bases). Per germline, CDR1 SGHRS and CDR2 YFSETQ. The CDR3 extends over 16 amino acids. The germline V and J ends were trimmed by 4 bases and 8 bases, with 21 bases remaining between them. CDR3 bases: TGCGCCAGCAGCCCCGGCACGGGGGGAGGTGAAGAAAAACTGTTTTTT. Protein: CASSPGTGGGEEKLFF. Together with reference TRBV5-1 and TRBJ1-4, the CDR3 gives the full variable domain: KAGVTQTPRYLIKTRGQQVTLSCSPISGHRSVSWYQQTPGQGLQFLFEYFSETQRNKGNFPGRFSGRQFSNSRSEMNVSTLELGDSALYLCASSPGTGGGEEKLFFGSGTQLSVL.

This sequence joins TRBV20-1 and TRBJ2-3; D may be TRBD1 or TRBD2 (5 bases each). Germline assignment: CDR1 DFQATT and CDR2 SNEGSKA (reference sequence). This CDR3 comprises 12 residues. Deletions cut 6 bases from V and 3 bases from J, with 10 bases between. The CDR3 DNA is TGCAGTGCCCAAGGGACGACAGATACGCAGTATTTT. It specifies CSAQGTTDTQYF.